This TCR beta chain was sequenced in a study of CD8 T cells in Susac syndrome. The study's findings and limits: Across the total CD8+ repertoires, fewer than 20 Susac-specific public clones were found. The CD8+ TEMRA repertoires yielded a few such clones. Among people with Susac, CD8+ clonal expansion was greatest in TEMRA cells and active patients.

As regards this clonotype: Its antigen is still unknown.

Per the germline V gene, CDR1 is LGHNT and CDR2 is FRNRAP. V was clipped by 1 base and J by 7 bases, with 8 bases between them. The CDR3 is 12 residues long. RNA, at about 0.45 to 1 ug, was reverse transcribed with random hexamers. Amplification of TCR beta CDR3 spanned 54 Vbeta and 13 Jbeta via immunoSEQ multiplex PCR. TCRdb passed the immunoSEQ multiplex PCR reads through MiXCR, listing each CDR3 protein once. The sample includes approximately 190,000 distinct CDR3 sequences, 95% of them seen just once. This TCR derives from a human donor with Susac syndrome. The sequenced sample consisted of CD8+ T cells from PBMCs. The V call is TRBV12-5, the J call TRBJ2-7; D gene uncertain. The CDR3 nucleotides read TGTGCTAGTGGTTTGGCGATATGGGAGCAGTACTTC. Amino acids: CASGLAIWEQYF.